The next 26 T cell receptor beta chains were all read from a single sample in a study of blood T cell repertoires in COVID-19. Sequencing was performed with immunoSEQ multiplex PCR; in TCRdb, only in-frame clones are kept and a portion is missing. The table records under 200,000 clones, 87% of them present only once. The sequenced sample was peripheral blood. Every receptor here comes from a man aged 60-69 years with active or convalescent COVID-19.

V is TRBV11-2 and J is TRBJ2-3, with a tentative D call TRBD1 (6 bases). The germline gives CDR1 SGHAT, CDR2 FQNNGV. The CDR3 has 18 amino acids. V lost 1 base and J 1 base, leaving 18 bases between the germline ends. As DNA, the CDR3 is TGTGCCAGCAGCTTAGGGTCGGCAGGGGTGGGGGGCACAGATACGCAGTATTTT. This encodes CASSLGSAGVGGTDTQYF.

The genes are TRBV19 and TRBJ2-7, with D perhaps matching TRBD2 (6 bases). This CDR3 is 14 amino acids long. Germline loops: CDR1 LNHDA, CDR2 SQIVND (reference sequence). Trimming shortened V by 7 bases and J by 4 bases, and 17 bases separated the two germline ends. This CDR3 reads CASTPTGGPYEQYF. CDR3 coding DNA: TGTGCCAGTACCCCGACCGGAGGGCCGTACGAGCAGTACTTC. Supplemented by reference TRBV19 and TRBJ2-7, the full variable domain reads DGGITQSPKYLFRKEGQNVTLSCEQNLNHDAMYWYRQDPGQGLRLIYYSQIVNDFQKGDIAEGYSVSREKKESFPLTVTSAQKNPTAFYLCASTPTGGPYEQYFGPGTRLTVT.

V usage is TRBV11-2 and J usage is TRBJ1-1, with 8 bases fitting TRBD1. The junction had 7 bases not matched to a gene; V was cut back by 1 base and J by 0 bases. The germline gives CDR1 SGHAT, CDR2 FQNNGV. The CDR3 is 17 residues long. CDR3 nucleotides: TGTGCCAGCAGCTTAGTTCGGACAGGGTTCGTGAACACTGAAGCTTTCTTT. Its translation is CASSLVRTGFVNTEAFF. The full variable domain, rest sourced from reference TRBV11-2 and TRBJ1-1, is EAGVAQSPRYKIIEKRQSVAFWCNPISGHATLYWYQQILGQGPKLLIQFQNNGVVDDSQLPKDRFSAERLKGVDSTLKIQPAKLEDSAVYLCASSLVRTGFVNTEAFFGQGTRLTVV.

The chain is built from TRBV3-1 (or the pseudogene TRBV3-2) and TRBJ1-1, with D unresolved. The ends were cut back, 0 bases at V and 1 base at J, with 6 bases in the middle. The CDR3 extends over 14 amino acids. Germline V gene lookup returns CDR1 LGHDT and CDR2 YNNKEL (reference sequence). The CDR3 nucleotides read TGTGCCAGCAGCCAAGATGGCGGGAACACTGAAGCTTTCTTT. It encodes CASSQDGGNTEAFF.

The chain combines TRBV3-1 (or the pseudogene TRBV3-2) with TRBJ2-5; 11 positions agree with TRBD2. Germline loops: CDR1 LGHDT, CDR2 YNNKEL (reference sequence). The CDR3 totals 14 residues. The V and J ends lost 4 bases and 5 bases, in that order; junction bases with no gene match: 3. The CDR3 loop reads CASSRSGGAETQYF. The CDR3 nucleotides are TGTGCCAGCAGCCGTAGCGGGGGGGCGGAGACCCAGTACTTC.

This chain links TRBV9 with TRBJ1-4, with D possibly matching TRBD1 (5 bases). The germline gives CDR1 SGDLS, CDR2 YYNGEE. This CDR3 is 19 amino acids long. Trimming stripped 0 bases from V and 0 bases from J, with 18 bases between. CDR3 amino acids: CASSVGSHRPQATNEKLFF. The CDR3 nucleotides read TGTGCCAGCAGCGTAGGATCCCACAGGCCCCAAGCAACTAATGAAAAACTGTTTTTT.

The chain links TRBV29-1 to TRBJ1-1; maybe TRBD1 (5 bases). V lost 7 bases and J 4 bases, leaving 13 bases between the germline ends. The germline gives CDR1 SQVTM, CDR2 ANQGSEA. The CDR3 spans 12 residues. The CDR3 region has the DNA TGCAGCGGCGGTGGGGGGATCACTGAAGCTTTCTTT. This codes for CSGGGGITEAFF. The full variable domain, rest sourced from reference TRBV29-1 and TRBJ1-1, is SAVISQKPSRDICQRGTSLTIQCQVDSQVTMMFWYRQQPGQSLTLIATANQGSEATYESGFVIDKFPISRPNLTFSTLTVSNMSPEDSSIYLCSGGGGITEAFFGQGTRLTVV.

The chain joins TRBV19 to TRBJ1-5; tentatively, D is TRBD1 (6 bases). Germline assignment: CDR1 LNHDA and CDR2 SQIVND (reference sequence). Trimming pared 4 bases from V and 6 bases from J, leaving 22 bases between. The CDR3 covers 17 residues. The CDR3 sequence: CASSNVLGGARLQPQHF. CDR3 nucleotides: TGTGCCAGTAGTAATGTGCTGGGGGGGGCGCGTCTTCAGCCCCAGCATTTT.

The chain is built from TRBV5-1 and TRBJ1-1; a weak D match, TRBD1 (6 bases). The germline V gene encodes CDR1 SGHRS and CDR2 YFSETQ. Trimming left V 7 bases short and J 1 base short, with 14 bases between. This CDR3 comprises 14 residues. The CDR3 sequence: CASREDSTNTEAFF. The CDR3 DNA reads TGCGCCAGCCGGGAGGACAGTACGAACACTGAAGCTTTCTTT.

Only a few counts were recorded for this clone. The chain employs TRBV9 and TRBJ2-1; 8 bases match TRBD2. The junction had 8 bases not matched to a gene; V was cut back by 0 bases and J by 9 bases. The CDR3 sequence is 15 residues long. Germline CDR1 is SGDLS and CDR2 is YYNGEE. DNA of the CDR3: TGTGCCAGCAGCGTAGTCGGGGGGGCCTTCGGTGAGCAGTTCTTC. This sequence encodes CASSVVGGAFGEQFF. The variable domain in full, with the rest retrieved from reference TRBV9 and TRBJ2-1, is DSGVTQTPKHLITATGQRVTLRCSPRSGDLSVYWYQQSLDQGLQFLIQYYNGEERAKGNILERFSAQQFPDLHSELNLSSLELGDSALYFCASSVVGGAFGEQFFGPGTRLTVL.

This clone has just a few counts. The V call is TRBV3-1 (or the pseudogene TRBV3-2), the J call TRBJ1-1; D ambiguous. The CDR3 covers 14 residues. Germline CDR1 LGHDT, CDR2 YNNKEL (reference sequence). V was cut by 0 bases and J by 4 bases, with 9 bases left in between. DNA of the CDR3: TGTGCCAGCAGCCAAGATCGAAGGAGCACTGAAGCTTTCTTT. Its protein is CASSQDRRSTEAFF.

The table lists this clone with a count of one. V is TRBV6-4 and J is TRBJ1-2; 9 nucleotides line up with TRBD1. J gave up 3 bases and V 10 bases, and 12 bases lay outside the gene matches. The germline V gene has CDR1 MRHNA and CDR2 SNTAGT. This CDR3 spans 15 amino acids. The CDR3 loop reads CATTVGDREDYGYTF. The CDR3 coding sequence is TGTGCCACCACAGTAGGGGACAGGGAGGACTATGGCTACACCTTC.

The J gene is TRBJ1-5, the V gene TRBV18; 7 nucleotides align to TRBD1. The V and J ends lost 3 bases and 2 bases, in that order; junction bases with no gene match: 7. The CDR3 length is 16 residues. Per the germline V gene, CDR1 is KGHSH and CDR2 is LQKENI. This CDR3 is CASSPGTGQGNQPQHF. For the CDR3, the DNA is TGTGCCAGCTCACCGGGAACTGGACAGGGCAATCAGCCCCAGCATTTT.

The V call is TRBV18, the J call TRBJ2-5, with TRBD2 matching 12 bases. Per the germline V gene, CDR1 is KGHSH and CDR2 is LQKENI. The length of the CDR3 is 16 residues. Trimming cost V 3 bases and J 5 bases; bases outside gene matches: 7. Here the CDR3 reads CASSPRRLAGEETQYF. The CDR3 coding sequence is TGTGCCAGCTCACCTCGAAGACTAGCGGGGGAGGAGACCCAGTACTTC.

This chain connects TRBV11-2 to TRBJ2-6; D possibly corresponds to TRBD2 (6 bases). The germline V gene encodes CDR1 SGHAT and CDR2 FQNNGV. The V and J ends lost 5 bases and 4 bases respectively, with 12 bases between them. The CDR3 sequence is 15 residues long. CDR3 protein: CASSPRGAGANVLTF. DNA for the CDR3: TGTGCCAGCAGCCCCCGCGGGGCCGGGGCCAACGTCCTGACTTTC.

This chain joins TRBV6-5 and TRBJ1-1; the match to TRBD1 covers 7 bases. The ends lost 6 bases at V and 4 bases at J; junction bases unmatched: 2. The germline CDR1 and CDR2 sequences are MNHEY and SVGAGI. This CDR3 spans 12 amino acids. The chain's CDR3 is CASRQGGTEAFF. In nucleotides, the CDR3 is TGTGCCAGCAGGCAGGGGGGCACTGAAGCTTTCTTT.

The chain uses TRBV5-1 and TRBJ1-1, with D possibly TRBD1 on 6 matching bases. The V gene's germline CDR1 is SGHRS and CDR2 YFSETQ. The CDR3 spans 15 residues. Trimming pared 3 bases from V and 1 base from J, leaving 13 bases between. CDR3 sequence reads: CASSSGQQKNTEAFF. CDR3 DNA sequence: TGCGCCAGCAGCTCCGGACAGCAGAAGAACACTGAAGCTTTCTTT. Supplemented by reference TRBV5-1 and TRBJ1-1, the full variable domain reads KAGVTQTPRYLIKTRGQQVTLSCSPISGHRSVSWYQQTPGQGLQFLFEYFSETQRNKGNFPGRFSGRQFSNSRSEMNVSTLELGDSALYLCASSSGQQKNTEAFFGQGTRLTVV.

V and J are TRBV7-3 and TRBJ2-3; the D is unclear. The CDR3 is 13 residues long. Germline loops: CDR1 SGHTA, CDR2 FQGTGA. V was pared by 0 bases and J by 5 bases, with 6 bases between. CDR3 bases: TGTGCCAGCAGCTTAACCCCGGGAGATACGCAGTATTTT. Translation: CASSLTPGDTQYF.

The chain is built from TRBV4-1 and TRBJ2-3; TRBD1 matches at 8 bases. In germline, CDR1 is MGHRA, CDR2 YSYEKL. The CDR3 extends over 17 amino acids. V trimming: 5 bases; J trimming: 2 bases; junction bases outside the gene matches: 12. This CDR3 is CASSFTGTGTVTDTQYF. The CDR3 DNA sequence: TGCGCCAGCAGCTTCACCGGGACAGGAACCGTCACAGATACGCAGTATTTT.

This chain joins TRBV4-2 and TRBJ1-3; D ambiguous. V was clipped by 7 bases and J by 0 bases, with 13 bases between them. This CDR3 has 15 residues. Germline V gives CDR1 LGHNA, CDR2 YNFKEQ. CDR3 in amino acids: CASTPKLSSGNTIYF. DNA of the CDR3: TGTGCCAGCACGCCTAAACTGAGCTCTGGAAACACCATATATTTT.

V gene TRBV7-2 combines with J gene TRBJ2-3, with D possibly matching TRBD2 (7 bases). The CDR3 has 16 residues. CDR1 is SGHTA and CDR2 is FQGNSA in the germline V gene. Trimming shortened V by 0 bases and J by 4 bases, and 14 bases separated the two germline ends. CDR3 nucleotides: TGTGCCAGCAGCTTAGCGGGGGGGCCTTCGGCAGATACGCAGTATTTT. Translating gives CASSLAGGPSADTQYF.

The chain is built from TRBV5-1 and TRBJ2-2, with TRBD2 identical over 10 bases. CDR1 and CDR2 (germline): SGHRS, YFSETQ. The V segment lost 3 bases and the J segment 2 bases; nucleotides outside the gene matches: 4. CDR3 length: 16 amino acids. CDR3 loop: CASSSPSGGNTGELFF. The CDR3 DNA reads as TGCGCCAGCAGCTCCCCTAGCGGGGGCAACACCGGGGAGCTGTTTTTT.

V gene TRBV7-3 combines with J gene TRBJ2-1; 7 bases agree with TRBD2. CDR1 and CDR2 (germline): SGHTA, FQGTGA. V lost 4 bases to trimming and J lost 8 bases; unmatched junction nucleotides: 11. CDR3 length equals 15 residues. The CDR3 region is CASSSGLVSPHEQFF. The CDR3 DNA sequence: TGTGCCAGCAGCTCCGGACTAGTTAGTCCCCATGAGCAGTTCTTC.

DNA of the CDR3: TGTGCCAGCAGCTCTGACCTAGGCTACTACGAGCAGTACTTC. Translated: CASSSDLGYYEQYF. This chain joins TRBV5-4 and TRBJ2-7; D call uncertain. Germline values: CDR1 SGHNT, CDR2 YYREEE (reference sequence). This CDR3 region has 14 residues. The germline V and J ends were trimmed by 3 bases and 3 bases, with 13 bases remaining between them.

CDR3 in amino acids: CASSPGTWYGYTF. The CDR3 DNA reads as TGTGCCAGCAGTCCTGGGACATGGTATGGCTACACCTTC. The V gene is TRBV6-5, the J gene TRBJ1-2, with a tentative D call TRBD1 (6 bases). Germline V gives CDR1 MNHEY, CDR2 SVGAGI. The germline V and J ends were trimmed by 5 bases and 5 bases, with 12 bases remaining between them. The CDR3 runs to 13 residues.

This chain connects TRBV21-1 to TRBJ1-1. TRBV21-1 is termed a pseudogene. This CDR3 comprises 15 residues. CDR3 sequence: CASSNPQGGRYEAFF. The CDR3 DNA reads as TGTGCCAGCAGCAATCCCCAGGGAGGTAGGTATGAAGCTTTCTTT.